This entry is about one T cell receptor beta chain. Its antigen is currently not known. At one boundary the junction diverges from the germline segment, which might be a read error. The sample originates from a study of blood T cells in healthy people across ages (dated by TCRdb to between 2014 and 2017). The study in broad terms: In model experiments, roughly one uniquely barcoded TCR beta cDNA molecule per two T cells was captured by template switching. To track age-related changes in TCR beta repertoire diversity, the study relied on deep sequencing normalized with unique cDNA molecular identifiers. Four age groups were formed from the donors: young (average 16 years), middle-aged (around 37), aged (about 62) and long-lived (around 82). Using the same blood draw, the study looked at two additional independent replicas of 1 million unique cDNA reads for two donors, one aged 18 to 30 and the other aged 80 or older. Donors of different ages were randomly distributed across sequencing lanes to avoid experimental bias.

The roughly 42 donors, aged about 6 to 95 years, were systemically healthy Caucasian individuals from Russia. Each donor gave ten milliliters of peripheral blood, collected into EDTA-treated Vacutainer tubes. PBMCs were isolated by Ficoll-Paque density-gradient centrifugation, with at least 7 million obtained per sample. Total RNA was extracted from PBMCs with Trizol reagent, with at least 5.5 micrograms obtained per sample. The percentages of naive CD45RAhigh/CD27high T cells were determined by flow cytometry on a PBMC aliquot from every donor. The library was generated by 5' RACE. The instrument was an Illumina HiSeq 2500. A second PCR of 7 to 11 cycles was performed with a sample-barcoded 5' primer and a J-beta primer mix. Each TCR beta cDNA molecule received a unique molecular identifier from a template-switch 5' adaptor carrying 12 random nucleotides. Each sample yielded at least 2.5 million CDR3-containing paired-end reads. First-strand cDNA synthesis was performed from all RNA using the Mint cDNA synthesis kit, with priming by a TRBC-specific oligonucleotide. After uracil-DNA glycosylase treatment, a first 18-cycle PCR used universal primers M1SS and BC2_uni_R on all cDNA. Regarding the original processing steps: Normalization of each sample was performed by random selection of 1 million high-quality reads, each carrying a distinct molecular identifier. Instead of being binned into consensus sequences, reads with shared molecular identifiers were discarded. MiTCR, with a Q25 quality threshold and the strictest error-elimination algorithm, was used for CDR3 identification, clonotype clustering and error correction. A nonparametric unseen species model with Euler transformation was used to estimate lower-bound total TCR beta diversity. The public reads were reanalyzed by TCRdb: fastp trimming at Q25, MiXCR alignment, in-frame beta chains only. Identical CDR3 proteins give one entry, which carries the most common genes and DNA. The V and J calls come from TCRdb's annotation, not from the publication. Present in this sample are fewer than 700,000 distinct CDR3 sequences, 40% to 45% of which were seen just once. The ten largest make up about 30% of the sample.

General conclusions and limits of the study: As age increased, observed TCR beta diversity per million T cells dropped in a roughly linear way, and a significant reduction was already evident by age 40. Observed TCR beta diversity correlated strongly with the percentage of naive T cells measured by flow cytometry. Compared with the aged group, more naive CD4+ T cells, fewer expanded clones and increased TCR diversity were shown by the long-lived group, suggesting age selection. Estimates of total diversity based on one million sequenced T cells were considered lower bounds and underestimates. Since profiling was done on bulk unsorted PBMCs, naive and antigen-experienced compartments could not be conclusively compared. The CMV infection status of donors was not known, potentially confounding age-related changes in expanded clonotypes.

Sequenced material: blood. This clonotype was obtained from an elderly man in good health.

The DNA sequence is TGTGCCAGCAGTGGAGGGGCAGGAAACACTCAGTACTTC. The resulting protein is CASSGGAGNTQYF. The V gene is TRBV7-2 and the J gene is TRBJ2-4, and the D gene may be TRBD2, 6 bases matching. From the cysteine through the phenylalanine, the CDR3 covers 13 amino acids. The DNA shown is the 39-base CDR3, in frame from base 1. Sequences SGHTA (CDR1) and FQGNSA (CDR2) are obtained from the germline V gene.